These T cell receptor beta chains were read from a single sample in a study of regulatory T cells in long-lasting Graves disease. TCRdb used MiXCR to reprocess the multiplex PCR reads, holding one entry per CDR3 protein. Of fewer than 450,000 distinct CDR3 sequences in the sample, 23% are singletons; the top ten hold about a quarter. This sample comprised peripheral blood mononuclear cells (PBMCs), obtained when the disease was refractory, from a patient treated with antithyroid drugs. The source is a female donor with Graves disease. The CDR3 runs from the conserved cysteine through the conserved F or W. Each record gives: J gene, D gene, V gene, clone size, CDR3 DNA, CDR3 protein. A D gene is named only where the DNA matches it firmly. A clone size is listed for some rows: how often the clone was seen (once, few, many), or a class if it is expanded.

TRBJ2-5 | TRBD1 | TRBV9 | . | TGTGCCAGCAGTGCATCTTCGGGACAGGGGCAAGAGACCCAGTACTTC | CASSASSGQGQETQYF
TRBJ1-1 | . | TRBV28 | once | TGTGCCAGCAGAATTCAGGGGTGGACTGAAGCTTTCTTT | CASRIQGWTEAFF
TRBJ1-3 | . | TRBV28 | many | TGTGCCAGCTTCAGGGGAATTGGAAACACCATATATTTT | CASFRGIGNTIYF
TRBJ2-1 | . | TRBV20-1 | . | TGCAGTGCTCCGAAGCAGGAGGGGAACAATGAGCAGTTCTTC | CSAPKQEGNNEQFF
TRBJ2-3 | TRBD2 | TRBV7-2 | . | TGTGCCAGCAGCGCCCGGGGGGGGGCGGGAGGGACAGATACGCAGTATTTT | CASSARGGAGGTDTQYF
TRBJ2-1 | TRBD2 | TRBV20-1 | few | TGCAGTGCCTCCCGCTCGCGGGAGGGGGTCCCGTTCTTC | CSASRSREGVPFF
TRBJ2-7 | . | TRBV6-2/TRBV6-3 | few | TGTGCCAGCAGTATACGCCGAGAGGTTACCCTCGAGCAGTACTTC | CASSIRREVTLEQYF
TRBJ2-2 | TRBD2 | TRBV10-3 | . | TGTGCCACCGGGACTAGCGGGGACGGGGAGCTGTTTTTT | CATGTSGDGELFF
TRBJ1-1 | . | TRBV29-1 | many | TGCAGCGTTGGGCGGAACACTGAAGCTTTCTTT | CSVGRNTEAFF
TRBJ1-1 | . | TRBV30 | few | TGTGCCTGGAGTGTACTACAGAACACTGAAGCTTTCTTT | CAWSVLQNTEAFF
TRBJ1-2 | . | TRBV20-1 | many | TGCAGTGCTAGAGTGAGAAACAGTACTAACTATGGCTACACCTTC | CSARVRNSTNYGYTF
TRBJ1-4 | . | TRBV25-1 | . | TGTGCCAGCAGTGAAACAGGGTTTGAGTCGGAGGAAAAACTGTTTTTT | CASSETGFESEEKLFF
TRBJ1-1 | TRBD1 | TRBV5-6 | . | TGTGCCAGCAGCAAGAGACGGACAGGGGGCACTGAAGCTTTCTTT | CASSKRRTGGTEAFF
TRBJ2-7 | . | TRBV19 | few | TGTGCCAGTAGTATCGCCCACTGGGGAAGCTCCTACGAGCAGTACTTC | CASSIAHWGSSYEQYF
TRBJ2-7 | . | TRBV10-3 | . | TGTGCCATCAGTGACAGGGCCTACGAGCAGTACTTC | CAISDRAYEQYF
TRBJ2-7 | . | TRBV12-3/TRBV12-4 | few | TGTGCCAGCAGTCCCCGACTACGGTCCCGCGAGCAGTACTTC | CASSPRLRSREQYF
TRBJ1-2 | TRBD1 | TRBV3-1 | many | TGTGCCAGCAGCCAGCACAGGGGGTTCTCTGACGGCTACACCTTC | CASSQHRGFSDGYTF
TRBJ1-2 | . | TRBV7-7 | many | TGTGCCAGCAGCTTAACGTTAGACTTCTATGGCTACACCTTC | CASSLTLDFYGYTF
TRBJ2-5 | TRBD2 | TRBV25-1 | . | TGTGCCAGCAGTGATAGCGGGAGGGCCGAGGAGACCCAGTACTTC | CASSDSGRAEETQYF
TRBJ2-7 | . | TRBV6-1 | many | TGTGCCAGCACCACCGGGTTACCCTACGAGCAGTACTTC | CASTTGLPYEQYF
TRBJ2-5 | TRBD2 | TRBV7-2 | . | TGTGCCAGCAGCCGCGGGGGGGTCGGGGAGACCCAGTACTTC | CASSRGGVGETQYF
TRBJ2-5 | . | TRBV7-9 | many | TGTGCCAGCAGCGCCAGCCGACGCACCCTCAGAGTCCCAGAAGAGACCCAGTACTTC | CASSASRRTLRVPEETQYF
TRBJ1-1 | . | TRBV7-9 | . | TGTGCCAGCAGCCCACAGAGTATGAACACTGAAGCTTTCTTT | CASSPQSMNTEAFF
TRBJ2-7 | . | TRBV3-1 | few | TGTGCCAGCAGCCAAGGGCCGGGGTCGTCCTACGAGCAGTACTTC | CASSQGPGSSYEQYF
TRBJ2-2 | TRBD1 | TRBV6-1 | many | TGTGCCACCCGGGACAGGGTAATGGTAACCGGGGAGCTGTTTTTT | CATRDRVMVTGELFF
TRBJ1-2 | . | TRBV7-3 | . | TGTGCCAGCAGCCCGACTGCTGGAGGTGGCTACACCTTC | CASSPTAGGGYTF
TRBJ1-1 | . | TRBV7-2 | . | TGTGCCAGCAGCCAACTGATCGTCCGGCATGAAGCTTTCTTT | CASSQLIVRHEAFF
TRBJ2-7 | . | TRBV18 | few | TGTGCCAGCTCACCACCGACGGGCCGGGAGCAGTACTTC | CASSPPTGREQYF
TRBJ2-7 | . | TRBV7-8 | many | TGTGCCAGCAGCTTAGTGGGGGAGGACTTATACGAGCAGTACTTC | CASSLVGEDLYEQYF
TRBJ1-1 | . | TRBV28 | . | TGTGCCAGCAGTTCCGGGGACCCGAGGAACACTGAAGCTTTCTTT | CASSSGDPRNTEAFF
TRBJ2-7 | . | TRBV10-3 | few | TGTGCCATCAGTGGGGCCAGGGTCTACGAGCAGTACTTC | CAISGARVYEQYF
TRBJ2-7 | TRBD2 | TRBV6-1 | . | TGTGCCAGCACCCCGTGGACTAGCGGGGCCTACGAGCAGTACTTC | CASTPWTSGAYEQYF